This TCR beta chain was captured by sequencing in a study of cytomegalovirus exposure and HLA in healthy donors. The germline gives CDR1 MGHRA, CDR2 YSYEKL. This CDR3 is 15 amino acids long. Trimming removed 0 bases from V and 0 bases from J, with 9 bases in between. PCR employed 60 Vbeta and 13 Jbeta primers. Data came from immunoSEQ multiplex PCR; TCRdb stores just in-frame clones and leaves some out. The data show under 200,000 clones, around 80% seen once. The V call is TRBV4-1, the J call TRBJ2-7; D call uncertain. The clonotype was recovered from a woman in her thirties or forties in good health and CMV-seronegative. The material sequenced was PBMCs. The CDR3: CASSQDTVPSYEQYF. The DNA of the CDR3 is TGCGCCAGCAGCCAAGATACAGTTCCCTCCTACGAGCAGTACTTC.